This TCR beta chain was sequenced for a study of response to subunit inactivated influenza vaccine. Study conclusions and caveats: The authors put forward the suggestion that each seasonal influenza vaccination may bring in only a limited number of new T cells.

The CDR3 is made up of 13 amino acids. Per the germline V gene, CDR1 is MDHEN and CDR2 is SYDVKM. Trimming removed 3 bases from V and 1 base from J, with 7 bases in between. On this clonotype itself: The antigen is unknown.

From the RT-PCR reads, TCRdb called clonotypes with MiXCR, one entry per CDR3 protein. The sample includes about 310,000 distinct CDR3 sequences, 20% to 25% of them seen just once. Sequenced material: PBMCs from blood, taken about 20 months after vaccination. The clonotype originates from a man aged 50 to 69 who received an inactivated influenza vaccine. The chain carries TRBV28 and TRBJ2-7; possibly TRBD2 for D (5 bases). Written as DNA, the CDR3 is TGTGCCAGCAGTTTCCCGGGGTCCTACGAGCAGTACTTC. It is translated as CASSFPGSYEQYF.